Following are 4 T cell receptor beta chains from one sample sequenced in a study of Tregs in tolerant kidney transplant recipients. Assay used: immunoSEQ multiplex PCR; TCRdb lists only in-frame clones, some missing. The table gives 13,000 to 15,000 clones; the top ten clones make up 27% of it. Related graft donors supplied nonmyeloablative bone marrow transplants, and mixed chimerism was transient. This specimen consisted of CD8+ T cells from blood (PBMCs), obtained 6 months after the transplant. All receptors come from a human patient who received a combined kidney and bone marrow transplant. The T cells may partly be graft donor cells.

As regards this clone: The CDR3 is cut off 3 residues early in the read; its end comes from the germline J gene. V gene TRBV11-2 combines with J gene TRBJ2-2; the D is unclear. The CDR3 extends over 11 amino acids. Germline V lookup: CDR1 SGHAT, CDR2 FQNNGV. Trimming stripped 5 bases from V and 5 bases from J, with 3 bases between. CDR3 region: CASSQTGELFF. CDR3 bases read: TGTGCCAGCAGCCAAACCGGGGAG.

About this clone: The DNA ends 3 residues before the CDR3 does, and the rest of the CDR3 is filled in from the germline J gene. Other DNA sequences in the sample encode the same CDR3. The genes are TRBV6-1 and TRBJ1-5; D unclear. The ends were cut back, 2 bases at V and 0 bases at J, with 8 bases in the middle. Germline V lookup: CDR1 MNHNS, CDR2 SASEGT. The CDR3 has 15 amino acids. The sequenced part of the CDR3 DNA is TGTGCCAGCAGTGAAACAAGAGGTAGCAATCAGCCC. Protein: CASSETRGSNQP. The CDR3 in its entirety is CASSETRGSNQPQHF.

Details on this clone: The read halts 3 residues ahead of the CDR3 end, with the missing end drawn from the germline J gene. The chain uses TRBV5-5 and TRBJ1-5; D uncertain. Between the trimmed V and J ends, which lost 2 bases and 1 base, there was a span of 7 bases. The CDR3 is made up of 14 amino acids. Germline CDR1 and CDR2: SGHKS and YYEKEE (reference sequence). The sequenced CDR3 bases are TGTGCCAGCAGCTTTTCAGGAAGCAATCAGCCC. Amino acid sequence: CASSFSGSNQP. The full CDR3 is CASSFSGSNQPQHF.

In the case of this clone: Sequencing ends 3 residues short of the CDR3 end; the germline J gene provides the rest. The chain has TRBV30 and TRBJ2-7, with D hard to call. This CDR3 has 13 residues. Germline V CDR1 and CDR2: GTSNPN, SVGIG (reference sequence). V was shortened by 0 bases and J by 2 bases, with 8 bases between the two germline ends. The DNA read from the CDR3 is TGTGCCTGGAGTGTAGGCAGCGCCTACGAG. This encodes CAWSVGSAYE. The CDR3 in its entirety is CAWSVGSAYEQYF.